What follows describes a single TCR beta chain. What it binds is unknown. The ends lost 1 base at V and 9 bases at J; junction bases unmatched: 7. The CDR3 is made up of 15 amino acids. CDR1 and CDR2 from the germline V gene are SGHNT and YYREEE (reference sequence). This entry is derived from a study of response to subunit inactivated influenza vaccine. Study-level results: New T cells are recruited in small numbers by each seasonal influenza vaccination, according to the authors' suggestion.

MiXCR, applied by TCRdb to the RT-PCR reads, yields one record per CDR3 protein. The sample has 400,000 to 650,000 distinct CDR3 sequences, around 7.9% seen once. The starting material was PBMCs from blood, obtained about 23 months after vaccination. The TCR originated in a man aged 45 to 75 who received an inactivated influenza vaccine. V gene TRBV5-4 combines with J gene TRBJ2-2; TRBD1 matches 9 bases. CDR3 sequence: CASSLFGTGSRELFF. CDR3 DNA sequence: TGTGCCAGCAGCTTGTTTGGGACAGGGAGCCGGGAGCTGTTTTTT.